This T cell receptor (beta chain) was captured in a study of glioma-infiltrating T cells after dendritic cell vaccination. Study as a whole: Patients had newly diagnosed or recurrent glioblastoma and received dendritic cell vaccines. The vaccine used monocyte-derived dendritic cells pulsed overnight with autologous tumor lysate.

V gave up 6 bases and J gave up 6 bases; unmatched junction bases: 11. The CDR3 runs 15 residues. Germline CDR1 MNHNS, CDR2 SASEGT. Time point: after dendritic cell vaccination, including at tumor progression/relapse. The primer mix had 60 V beta and 13 J beta primers. Clones were read by immunoSEQ multiplex PCR, and TCRdb kept only the in-frame ones, dropping some. This table holds more than 95,000 clones, 65% to 85% found once. With respect to this clone: The antigen is unknown.

Study-wide findings and caveats: No direct clonality-survival link was found; a diverse polyclonal response may matter.

The chain is built from TRBV6-1 and TRBJ1-5; 7 bases are a match to TRBD1. This clonotype was obtained from a human donor with glioblastoma. The material sequenced was blood, taken after dendritic cell vaccination. The CDR3 is CASRPPGGGAQPQHF. DNA of the CDR3: TGTGCCAGCAGACCCCCCGGAGGGGGCGCTCAGCCCCAGCATTTT.